Following are 10 T cell receptor beta chains from one sample sequenced in a study of T-cell memory formation after mild COVID-19. One entry per CDR3 protein results from TCRdb running MiXCR on the 5' RACE reads. The sample has 350,000 to 450,000 distinct CDR3 sequences, roughly an eighth seen once; the top ten hold about 22%. Sequences were obtained from PBMCs or a T cell subset sorted from them (not recorded which). The receptors shown here come from a man younger than 35 who had mild COVID-19 (a few samples of this study predate the infection). Cell type and time point are not known.

This clonotype turned up a few times. CDR3 sequence (DNA): TGTGCCAGCAGCCAGGAGGGTTTCTCTAGCTTCTACAATGAGCAGTTCTTC. This codes for CASSQEGFSSFYNEQFF. The gene calls are TRBV3-2 and TRBJ2-1. TRBV3-2 counts as a pseudogene. CDR3 length: 17 amino acids.

The chain recombines TRBV16 with TRBJ2-4; D unresolved. Germline V gene sequence: CDR1 KGHSY, CDR2 FQNENV. The CDR3 covers 15 residues. V was pared by 1 base and J by 0 bases, with 7 bases between. CDR3 coding DNA: TGTGCCAGCAGCCAATTGACCAGAGCCAAAAACATTCAGTACTTC. It yields the protein CASSQLTRAKNIQYF.

The V call is TRBV6-2 or TRBV6-3, the J call TRBJ1-1; D is unresolved. Trimming stripped 2 bases from V and 4 bases from J, with 14 bases between. CDR1 and CDR2 from the germline V gene are MNHEY and SVGEGT. The CDR3 spans 15 residues. The CDR3 nucleotides read TGTGCCAGCAGTTACGGGCCTCGAGGAAGCACTGAAGCTTTCTTT. It codes for CASSYGPRGSTEAFF.

The table lists this clonotype with a few counts. The rearrangement links TRBV2 to TRBJ1-6, with no clear D. CDR1 SNHLY and CDR2 FYNNEI come from the germline V gene. Trimming took off 3 bases at V and 11 bases at J, with 8 bases between the two ends. This CDR3 has 12 residues. The CDR3 bases are TGTGCCAGCAGTGACCCCGCGACACCCCTCCACTTT. The encoded protein is CASSDPATPLHF.

This clonotype was found many times. The gene calls are TRBV12-3 or TRBV12-4 and TRBJ2-5, with 7 bases that match TRBD1. Germline trimming cut 4 bases from V and 4 bases from J; bases unmatched to any gene: 0. The CDR3 extends over 12 amino acids. CDR3 in DNA: TGTGCCAGCAGTTGGGACAGAGAGACCCAGTACTTC. This sequence encodes CASSWDRETQYF.

This clonotype showed up just a few times. The CDR3 nucleotides read TGTGCCAGCAGCCCCGGGGGTTTGGGCACCGGGGAGCTGTTTTTT. Translated, it gives CASSPGGLGTGELFF. The chain is built from TRBV7-6 and TRBJ2-2, with TRBD2 as a possible D gene (6 bases). The CDR3 runs to 15 residues. V shed 5 bases and J shed 4 bases, with 14 bases lying between them. Germline V gene lookup returns CDR1 SGHVS and CDR2 FNYEAQ. Combining the CDR3 with reference TRBV7-6 and TRBJ2-2 gives the whole variable domain GAGVSQSPRYKVTKRGQDVALRCDPISGHVSLYWYRQALGQGPEFLTYFNYEAQQDKSGLPNDRFSAERPEGSISTLTIQRTEQRDSAMYRCASSPGGLGTGELFFGEGSRLTVL.

This clonotype showed up just a few times. The genes are TRBV5-1 and TRBJ2-2; possible D gene TRBD1, 6 bases. The CDR3 consists of 16 residues. Germline V gives CDR1 SGHRS, CDR2 YFSETQ. The ends were cut back, 4 bases at V and 4 bases at J, with 17 bases in the middle. CDR3 sequence (DNA): TGCGCCAGCAGCGGCCTCACAGGGTCGGGCACCGGGGAGCTGTTTTTT. Amino acid sequence: CASSGLTGSGTGELFF.

There are a few counts of this clonotype. The CDR3 loop reads CASRTWTGGANTGELFF. For the CDR3, the DNA is TGTGCCAGCAGGACTTGGACCGGTGGCGCGAACACCGGGGAGCTGTTTTTT. The V gene is TRBV28, the J gene TRBJ2-2; D not certain. The CDR3 runs to 17 residues. V lost 6 bases and J lost 0, with 17 bases in between. Germline V CDR1 and CDR2: MDHEN, SYDVKM.

CDR3 amino acids: CASSDRALAGNTIYF. The CDR3 DNA follows: TGTGCCAGCTCTGACAGGGCGCTGGCTGGAAACACCATATATTTT. V usage is TRBV12-3 or TRBV12-4 and J usage is TRBJ1-3; 7 nucleotides agree with TRBD1. The CDR3 runs 15 residues. Losses at the gene ends were 8 bases for V and 2 bases for J; bases not matched to a gene: 9.

J is TRBJ2-5 and V is TRBV5-1, with 8 bases identical to TRBD2. Unmatched junction bases numbered 6, after V lost 4 bases and J lost 4 bases. CDR3 size: 14 residues. The germline V gene encodes CDR1 SGHRS and CDR2 YFSETQ. The CDR3 coding sequence is TGCGCCAGCAGCAGAGGGACTAGTCTAGAGACCCAGTACTTC. This codes for CASSRGTSLETQYF.